The sample holds a few counts of the clone carrying this T cell receptor beta chain. In TCRdb, the 5' RACE reads were re-called with MiXCR into one record per CDR3 protein. The repertoire consists of about 180,000 distinct CDR3 sequences, with roughly 20% occurring once and the leading ten covering about 4%. This entry is derived from a study of T-cell memory formation after mild COVID-19. Sequenced sample: PBMCs or a T cell subset sorted from them (not recorded which). The sequence came from a young man who had mild COVID-19 (a few samples of this study predate the infection). Cell type and time point are not known.

DNA for the CDR3: TGTGCCAGCAGTGAAGCGGCTCCCCAGTCTGGAAACACCATATATTTT. This encodes CASSEAAPQSGNTIYF. The rearrangement joins TRBV6-1 to TRBJ1-3, with D hard to call. Between the trimmed V and J ends, which lost 0 bases and 1 base, there was a span of 10 bases. The CDR3 loop spans 16 amino acids. Germline CDR1 MNHNS, CDR2 SASEGT.